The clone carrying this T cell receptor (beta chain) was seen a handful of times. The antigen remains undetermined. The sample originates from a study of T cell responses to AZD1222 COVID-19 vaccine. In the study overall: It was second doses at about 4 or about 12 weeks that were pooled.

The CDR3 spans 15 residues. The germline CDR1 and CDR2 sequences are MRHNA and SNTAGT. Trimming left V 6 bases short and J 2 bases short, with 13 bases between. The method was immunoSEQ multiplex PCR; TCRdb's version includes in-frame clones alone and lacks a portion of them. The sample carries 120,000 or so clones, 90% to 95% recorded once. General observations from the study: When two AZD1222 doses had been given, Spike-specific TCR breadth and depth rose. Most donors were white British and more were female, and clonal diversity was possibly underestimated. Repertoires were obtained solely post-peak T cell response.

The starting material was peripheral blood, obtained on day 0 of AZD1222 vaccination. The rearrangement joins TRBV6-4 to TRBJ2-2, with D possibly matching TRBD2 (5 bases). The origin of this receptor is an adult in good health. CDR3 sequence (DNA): TGTGCCAGCAGCCAAGAGGGCGGAAACACCGGGGAGCTGTTTTTT. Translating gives CASSQEGGNTGELFF.